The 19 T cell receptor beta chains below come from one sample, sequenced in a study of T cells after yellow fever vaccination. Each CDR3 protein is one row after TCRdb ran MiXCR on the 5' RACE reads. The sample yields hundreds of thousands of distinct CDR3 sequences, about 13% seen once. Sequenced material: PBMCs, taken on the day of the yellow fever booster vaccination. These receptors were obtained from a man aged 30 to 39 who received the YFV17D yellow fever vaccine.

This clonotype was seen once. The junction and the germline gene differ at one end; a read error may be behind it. CDR3 in amino acids: CASSPRGGYGQYF. The CDR3 region has the DNA TGTGCCAGCAGCCCACGAGGGGGGTACGGGCAGTACTTC. The rearrangement joins TRBV7-6 to TRBJ2-7; D is tentatively TRBD1 or TRBD2 (6 bases each). The CDR3 spans 13 residues. In germline, CDR1 is SGHVS, CDR2 FNYEAQ.

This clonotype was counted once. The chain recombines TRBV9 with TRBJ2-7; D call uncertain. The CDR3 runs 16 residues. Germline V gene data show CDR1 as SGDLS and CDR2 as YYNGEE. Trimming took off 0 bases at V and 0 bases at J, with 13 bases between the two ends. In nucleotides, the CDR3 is TGTGCCAGCAGCGTAGGACCATCAAGCCGCTCCTACGAGCAGTACTTC. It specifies CASSVGPSSRSYEQYF.

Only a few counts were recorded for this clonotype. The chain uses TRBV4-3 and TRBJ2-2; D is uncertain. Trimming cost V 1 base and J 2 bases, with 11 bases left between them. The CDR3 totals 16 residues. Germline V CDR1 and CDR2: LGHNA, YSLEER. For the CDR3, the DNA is TGCGCCAGCAGCCAAGTACACAGCTTCAACACCGGGGAGCTGTTTTTT. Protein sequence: CASSQVHSFNTGELFF.

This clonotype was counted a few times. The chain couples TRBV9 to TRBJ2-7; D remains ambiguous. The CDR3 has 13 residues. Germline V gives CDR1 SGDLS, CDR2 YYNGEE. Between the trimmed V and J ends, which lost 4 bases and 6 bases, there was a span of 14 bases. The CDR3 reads CASSYDPPSEQYF. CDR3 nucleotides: TGTGCCAGCAGCTATGACCCCCCCAGCGAGCAGTACTTC.

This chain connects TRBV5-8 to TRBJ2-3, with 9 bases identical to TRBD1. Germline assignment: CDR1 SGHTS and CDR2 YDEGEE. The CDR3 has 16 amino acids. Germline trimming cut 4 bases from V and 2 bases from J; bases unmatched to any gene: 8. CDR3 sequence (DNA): TGTGCCAGCAGCCTCGGACAGGGGACGAACACAGATACGCAGTATTTT. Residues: CASSLGQGTNTDTQYF. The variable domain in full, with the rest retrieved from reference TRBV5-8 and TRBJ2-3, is EAGVTQSPTHLIKTRGQQATLRCSPISGHTSVYWYQQALGLGLQFLLWYDEGEERNRGNFPPRFSGRQFPNYSSELNVNALELEDSALYLCASSLGQGTNTDTQYFGPGTRLTVL.

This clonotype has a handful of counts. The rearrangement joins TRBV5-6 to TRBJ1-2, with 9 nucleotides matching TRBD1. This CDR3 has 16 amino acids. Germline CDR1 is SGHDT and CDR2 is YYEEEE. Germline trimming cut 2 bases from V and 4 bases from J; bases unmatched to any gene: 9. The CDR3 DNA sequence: TGTGCCAGCAGCTTCGGGCGGACAGGGGTATCCTATGGCTACACCTTC. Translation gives CASSFGRTGVSYGYTF.

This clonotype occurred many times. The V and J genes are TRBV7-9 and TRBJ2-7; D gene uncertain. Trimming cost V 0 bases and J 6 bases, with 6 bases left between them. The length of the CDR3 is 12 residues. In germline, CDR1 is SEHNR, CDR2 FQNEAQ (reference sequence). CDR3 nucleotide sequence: TGTGCCAGCAGCTTAGCGCGAAGCGAGCAGTACTTC. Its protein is CASSLARSEQYF.

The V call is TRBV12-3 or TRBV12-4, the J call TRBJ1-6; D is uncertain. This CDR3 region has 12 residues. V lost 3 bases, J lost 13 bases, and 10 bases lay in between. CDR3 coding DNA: TGTGCCAGCAGTTTGATTCCGGGTCCCCTCCACTTT. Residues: CASSLIPGPLHF.

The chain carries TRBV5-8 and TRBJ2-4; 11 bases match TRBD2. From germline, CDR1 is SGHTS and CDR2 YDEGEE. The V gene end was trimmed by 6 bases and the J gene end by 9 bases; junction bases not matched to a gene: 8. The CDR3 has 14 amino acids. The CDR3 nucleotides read TGTGCCAGCAATGTAGCGGGAGGGCCGGGCATTCAGTACTTC. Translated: CASNVAGGPGIQYF.

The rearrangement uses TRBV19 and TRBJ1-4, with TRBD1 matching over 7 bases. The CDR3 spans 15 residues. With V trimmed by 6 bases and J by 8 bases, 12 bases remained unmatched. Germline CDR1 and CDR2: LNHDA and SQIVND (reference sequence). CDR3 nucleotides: TGTGCCAGTAGGCCAACAGGGGCGGAAAGCGAAAAACTGTTTTTT. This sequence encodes CASRPTGAESEKLFF.

The DNA of the CDR3 is TGCAGCGTTGTAGCGGACGGGGGTGGAAGGTTCACCTTC. Its translation: CSVVADGGGRFTF. The J gene is TRBJ1-2, the V gene TRBV29-1; maybe TRBD1 (5 bases). The ends were cut back, 4 bases at V and 13 bases at J, with 22 bases in the middle. This CDR3 is 13 amino acids long. Per germline, CDR1 SQVTM and CDR2 ANQGSEA. The full variable domain, with the rest looked up from reference TRBV29-1 and TRBJ1-2, is SAVISQKPSRDICQRGTSLTIQCQVDSQVTMMFWYRQQPGQSLTLIATANQGSEATYESGFVIDKFPISRPNLTFSTLTVSNMSPEDSSIYLCSVVADGGGRFTFGSGTRLTVV.

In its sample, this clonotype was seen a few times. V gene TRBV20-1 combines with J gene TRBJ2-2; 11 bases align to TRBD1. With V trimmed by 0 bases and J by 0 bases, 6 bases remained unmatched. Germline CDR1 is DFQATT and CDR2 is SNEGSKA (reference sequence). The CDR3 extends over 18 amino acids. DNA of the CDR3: TGCAGTGCTAGAGATAGACGGGGACAGGGGGCGAACACCGGGGAGCTGTTTTTT. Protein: CSARDRRGQGANTGELFF.

This chain's CDR3 is CATSRDIVVKNIQYF. The CDR3 DNA reads TGTGCCACCAGCAGAGATATTGTAGTCAAAAACATTCAGTACTTC. The rearrangement uses TRBV15 and TRBJ2-4; unclear D gene. Per germline, CDR1 LNHNV and CDR2 YYDKDF (reference sequence). Trimming took 0 bases from V and 3 from J, leaving 9 bases between them. This CDR3 region has 15 residues.

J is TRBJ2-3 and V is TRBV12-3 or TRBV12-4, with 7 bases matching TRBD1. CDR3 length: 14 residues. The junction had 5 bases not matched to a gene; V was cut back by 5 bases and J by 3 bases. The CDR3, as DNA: TGTGCCAGCAGTAAAGGGGGCTCGACAGATACGCAGTATTTT. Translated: CASSKGGSTDTQYF.

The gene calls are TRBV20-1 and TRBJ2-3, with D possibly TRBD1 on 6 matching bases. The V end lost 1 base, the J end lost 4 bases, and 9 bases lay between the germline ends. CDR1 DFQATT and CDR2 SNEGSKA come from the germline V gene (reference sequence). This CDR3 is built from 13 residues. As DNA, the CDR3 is TGCAGTGCTAGAGCCCGGACAGCAGATACGCAGTATTTT. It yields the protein CSARARTADTQYF.

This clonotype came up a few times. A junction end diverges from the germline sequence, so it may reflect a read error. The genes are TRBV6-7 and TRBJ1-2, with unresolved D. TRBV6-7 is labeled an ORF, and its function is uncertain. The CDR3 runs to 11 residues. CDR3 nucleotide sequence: TGTGCCAGCAGTTATGGATCCCCTCTGGCCTTC. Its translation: CASSYGSPLAF.

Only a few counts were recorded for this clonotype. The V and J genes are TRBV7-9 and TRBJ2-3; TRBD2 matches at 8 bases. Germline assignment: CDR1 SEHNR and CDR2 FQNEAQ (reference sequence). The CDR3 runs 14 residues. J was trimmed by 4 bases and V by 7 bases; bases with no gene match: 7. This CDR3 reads CASKTSGSADTQYF. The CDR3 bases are TGTGCCAGCAAAACTAGCGGCAGCGCAGATACGCAGTATTTT.

This CDR3 reads CASSPIGTQQETQYF. CDR3 bases: TGTGCCAGCAGCCCGATCGGGACACAACAAGAGACCCAGTACTTC. The gene calls are TRBV7-2 and TRBJ2-5; D is possibly TRBD1 (6 bases). Trimming cost V 5 bases and J 2 bases, with 15 bases left between them. This CDR3 contains 15 residues. CDR1 and CDR2 from the germline V gene are SGHTA and FQGNSA.

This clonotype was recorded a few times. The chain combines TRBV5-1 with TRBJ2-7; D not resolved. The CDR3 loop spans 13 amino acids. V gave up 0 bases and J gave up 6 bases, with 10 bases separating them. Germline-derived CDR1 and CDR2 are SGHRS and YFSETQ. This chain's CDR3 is CASSLGLPREQYF. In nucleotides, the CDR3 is TGCGCCAGCAGCTTGGGACTCCCTCGCGAGCAGTACTTC. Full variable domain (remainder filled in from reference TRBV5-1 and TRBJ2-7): KAGVTQTPRYLIKTRGQQVTLSCSPISGHRSVSWYQQTPGQGLQFLFEYFSETQRNKGNFPGRFSGRQFSNSRSEMNVSTLELGDSALYLCASSLGLPREQYFGPGTRLTVT.